The 9 T cell receptor beta chains in this list originate from one sample, sequenced in a study of T cells in localized non-small cell lung cancer. The protocol was immunoSEQ multiplex PCR, while the TCRdb copy is restricted to in-frame clones and leaves out a portion. The sample lists tens of thousands of clones; about 89% were seen once. Sample: peripheral blood, taken before any cancer treatment. These receptors came from a man aged 40 to 70 with stage I lung adenocarcinoma.

V and J are TRBV27 and TRBJ2-7; perhaps TRBD1 as D (6 bases). Trimming left V 0 bases short and J 7 bases short, with 25 bases between. The CDR3 spans 18 residues. Germline values: CDR1 MNHEY, CDR2 SMNVEV (reference sequence). CDR3 residues: CASSLSKDSCLRLYEQYF. The CDR3 nucleotides read TGTGCCAGCAGTTTATCGAAGGACAGTTGTCTACGACTATATGAGCAGTACTTC.

The genes are TRBV19 and TRBJ2-4; D unclear. Germline values: CDR1 LNHDA, CDR2 SQIVND (reference sequence). The CDR3 length is 13 residues. V shed 4 bases and J shed 7 bases, with 11 bases lying between them. The CDR3: CASSTGNVNIQYF. The CDR3 region has the DNA TGTGCCAGTAGTACCGGAAATGTGAACATTCAGTACTTC.

The chain links TRBV7-9 to TRBJ1-2; the D gene is possibly TRBD1 (6 bases). Germline CDR1 is SEHNR and CDR2 is FQNEAQ (reference sequence). The CDR3 totals 14 residues. V was cut by 1 base and J by 5 bases, with 11 bases left in between. The CDR3 DNA reads TGTGCCAGCAGCTTAGTTGGGACACCTTATGGCTACACCTTC. It codes for CASSLVGTPYGYTF. Complete variable domain (other parts from reference TRBV7-9 and TRBJ1-2): DTGVSQNPRHKITKRGQNVTFRCDPISEHNRLYWYRQTLGQGPEFLTYFQNEAQLEKSRLLSDRFSAERPKGSFSTLEIQRTEQGDSAMYLCASSLVGTPYGYTFGSGTRLTVV.

This chain connects TRBV27 to TRBJ2-1, with 7 bases aligning to TRBD2. V lost 4 bases to trimming and J lost 1 base; unmatched junction nucleotides: 4. Germline V gene sequence: CDR1 MNHEY, CDR2 SMNVEV (reference sequence). The CDR3 consists of 15 residues. For the CDR3, the DNA is TGTGCCAGCAGTTCCTATAGCGGGTCCTACAATGAGCAGTTCTTC. This sequence encodes CASSSYSGSYNEQFF.

The rearrangement uses TRBV5-8 and TRBJ2-3, with 8 bases fitting TRBD1. The CDR3 runs 15 residues. Germline loops: CDR1 SGHTS, CDR2 YDEGEE. V trimming: 1 base; J trimming: 4 bases; junction bases outside the gene matches: 5. The CDR3 DNA reads TGTGCCAGCAGCTTGAGCACAGGGGGAGCAGATACGCAGTATTTT. It specifies CASSLSTGGADTQYF.

The chain recombines TRBV2 with TRBJ2-7; unclear D gene. Deletions cut 0 bases from V and 7 bases from J, with 13 bases between. The CDR3 spans 14 residues. CDR1 and CDR2 (germline): SNHLY, FYNNEI. The CDR3 region has the DNA TGTGCCAGCAGTGAAGCCGGTCCCTCGACAGAGCAGTACTTC. This encodes CASSEAGPSTEQYF.

The rearrangement uses TRBV4-1 and TRBJ2-7; no firm D call. CDR1 MGHRA and CDR2 YSYEKL come from the germline V gene. The CDR3 sequence is 15 residues long. V lost 4 bases, J lost 0 bases, and 13 bases lay in between. The CDR3 sequence: CASSPRTDGSYEQYF. Here the CDR3 DNA reads TGCGCCAGCAGCCCGCGGACCGACGGCTCCTACGAGCAGTACTTC.

This clone appeared a few times. The rearrangement uses TRBV5-3 and TRBJ2-7; weak D call: TRBD2 (6 bases). TRBV5-3 is flagged as an ORF with uncertain function. The V and J ends lost 8 bases and 3 bases respectively, with 15 bases between them. The CDR3 is 13 amino acids. The DNA for the CDR3 is TGTGCCAGCAGCCCTGTGGGGGGCTACGAGCAGTACTTC. It is translated as CASSPVGGYEQYF.

The V call is TRBV2, the J call TRBJ2-7, with TRBD1 identical over 7 bases. The length of the CDR3 is 14 residues. Germline CDR1 SNHLY, CDR2 FYNNEI. V dropped 7 bases and J dropped 0; count of bases not matched to a gene: 6. The CDR3 DNA is TGTGCCAGCACTGGGACAGAAAACTCCTACGAGCAGTACTTC. Its translation: CASTGTENSYEQYF. The full variable domain, in which reference TRBV2 and TRBJ2-7 provide the parts outside the CDR3, is EPEVTQTPSHQVTQMGQEVILRCVPISNHLYFYWYRQILGQKVEFLVSFYNNEISEKSEIFDDQFSVERPDGSNFTLKIRSTKLEDSAMYFCASTGTENSYEQYFGPGTRLTVT.